This TCR beta chain is drawn from a study of beta chain features in type 1 diabetes. General study results and limits: Naive, central memory and Treg TCRB repertoires appeared more alike in patients than in healthy donors. PCR might show a preference for shorter templates, equally across patients and controls.

This clone has just a few counts. Its target is not known. The whole isolated RNA underwent reverse transcription, so sequencing captured expressed TCRB transcripts. Data came from immunoSEQ multiplex PCR; TCRdb stores just in-frame clones and leaves some out. The table includes hundreds of thousands of clones, approximately 28% detected once. Germline V gives CDR1 SNHLY, CDR2 FYNNEI. V lost 8 bases and J lost 1; bases outside the gene matches: 2. The CDR3 has 13 amino acids. Sequencing input: naive CD4+ T cells from blood. This TCR was sampled from a man between 18 and 35 years old in good health. The chain recombines TRBV2 with TRBJ2-4; TRBD2 agrees at 7 bases. The CDR3 loop is CASAGVAKNIQYF. The CDR3 DNA follows: TGTGCCAGCGCGGGGGTGGCCAAAAACATTCAGTACTTC.